The T cell receptor beta chain described here comes from a study of blood T cell repertoires in COVID-19. The CDR3 runs to 14 residues. CDR1 SQVTM and CDR2 ANQGSEA come from the germline V gene. Trimming stripped 6 bases from V and 5 bases from J, with 19 bases between. Donors of Cohort 3 who recovered were those that had two negative PCRs, clearance, or symptom resolution. Sequencing was performed with immunoSEQ multiplex PCR; in TCRdb, only in-frame clones are kept and a portion is missing. The table includes 200,000 to 250,000 clones, more than 80% detected once. The source material was PBMCs or T cells enriched from blood (not recorded which). The rearrangement uses TRBV29-1 and TRBJ1-2; no clear D gene. The sequence was collected from a man aged 60-69 years who had recovered from COVID-19. This chain's CDR3 is CSVESGISRYGYTF. Here the CDR3 DNA reads TGCAGCGTGGAGTCCGGGATATCACGGTATGGCTACACCTTC. Combining the CDR3 with reference TRBV29-1 and TRBJ1-2 gives the whole variable domain SAVISQKPSRDICQRGTSLTIQCQVDSQVTMMFWYRQQPGQSLTLIATANQGSEATYESGFVIDKFPISRPNLTFSTLTVSNMSPEDSSIYLCSVESGISRYGYTFGSGTRLTVV.